The T cell receptor (beta chain) under discussion was sequenced for a study of graft-versus-host responses after intestinal transplantation. Findings of the study overall: Detection of GvH clones occurred in recipient marrow, and some had their first appearance in ileum or blood.

Intraepithelial lymphocytes and lamina propria lymphocytes were released through processing of graft tissue. Data came from immunoSEQ multiplex PCR; TCRdb stores just in-frame clones and leaves some out. This sample carries around 7,400 clones, approximately 68% of them seen once, and the ten largest clones take 15% to 20%. A note on this clone: Its matching antigen is unknown.

The CDR3 covers 12 residues. V lost 6 bases to trimming and J lost 4 bases, with 9 bases between them. The germline V gene has CDR1 LGHNA and CDR2 YNFKEQ. The genes are TRBV4-2 and TRBJ1-2, with D possibly matching TRBD1 (5 bases). The specimen comprised ileum tissue, sampled roughly eight months after intestinal transplantation. This TCR derives from a human patient who received an intestinal transplant, so some T cells may come from the graft donor. CDR3 DNA sequence: TGTGCCAGCAGAGGGGCGACCTATGGCTACACCTTC. It is translated as CASRGATYGYTF.